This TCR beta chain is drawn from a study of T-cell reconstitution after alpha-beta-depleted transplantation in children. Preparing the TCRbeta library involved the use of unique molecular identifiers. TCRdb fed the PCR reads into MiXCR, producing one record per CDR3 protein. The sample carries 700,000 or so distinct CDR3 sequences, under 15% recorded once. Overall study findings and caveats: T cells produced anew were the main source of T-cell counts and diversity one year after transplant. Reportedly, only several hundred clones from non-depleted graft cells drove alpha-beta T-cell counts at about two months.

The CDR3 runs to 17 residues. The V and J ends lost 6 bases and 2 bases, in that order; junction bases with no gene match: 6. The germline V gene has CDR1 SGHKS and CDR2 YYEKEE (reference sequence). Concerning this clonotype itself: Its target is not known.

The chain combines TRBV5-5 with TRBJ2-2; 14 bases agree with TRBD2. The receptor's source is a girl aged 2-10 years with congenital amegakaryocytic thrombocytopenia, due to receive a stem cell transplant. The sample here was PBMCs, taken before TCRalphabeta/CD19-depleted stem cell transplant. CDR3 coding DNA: TGTGCCAGCACGCCGACTAGCGGGAGGGATAACACCGGGGAGCTGTTTTTT. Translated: CASTPTSGRDNTGELFF. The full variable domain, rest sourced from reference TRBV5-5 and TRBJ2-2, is DAGVTQSPTHLIKTRGQQVTLRCSPISGHKSVSWYQQVLGQGPQFIFQYYEKEERGRGNFPDRFSARQFPNYSSELNVNALLLGDSALYLCASTPTSGRDNTGELFFGEGSRLTVL.